This entry lists 21 T cell receptor beta chains sequenced from one sample in a study of blood T cell repertoires in COVID-19. Clones were read by immunoSEQ multiplex PCR, and TCRdb kept only the in-frame ones, dropping some. This sample yields around 95,000 clones, of which 88% are seen a single time; 4.5% to 6.5% belongs to the top ten. Sequencing used peripheral blood. The receptors were gathered from a human donor in a cohort sampled during active COVID-19.

This clone was recorded many times. This chain joins TRBV20-1 and TRBJ2-1; no clear D gene. V was trimmed by 3 bases and J by 6 bases, leaving 18 bases between them. CDR3 length equals 15 residues. Germline V gene data show CDR1 as DFQATT and CDR2 as SNEGSKA (reference sequence). The CDR3 region is CSASRLGYQGNEQFF. The CDR3 DNA sequence: TGCAGTGCTAGTAGACTTGGGTACCAAGGCAATGAGCAGTTCTTC.

This CDR3 is CASSQEGQRTGRQETQYF. CDR3 in DNA: TGTGCCAGCAGCCAAGAGGGACAGCGAACTGGCAGACAAGAGACCCAGTACTTC. The chain links TRBV14 to TRBJ2-5, with 7 positions matching TRBD1. With 0 bases clipped from V and 2 bases from J, the junction kept 12 bases outside the gene matches. The CDR3 consists of 18 residues. The germline V gene has CDR1 SGHDN and CDR2 FVKESK. Full variable domain (outside the CDR3, taken from reference TRBV14 and TRBJ2-5): EAGVTQFPSHSVIEKGQTVTLRCDPISGHDNLYWYRRVMGKEIKFLLHFVKESKQDESGMPNNRFLAERTGGTYSTLKVQPAELEDSGVYFCASSQEGQRTGRQETQYFGPGTRLLVL.

V and J are TRBV28 and TRBJ2-7; 9 bases line up with TRBD2. V was pared by 2 bases and J by 4 bases, with 6 bases of the junction left unmatched. Per the germline V gene, CDR1 is MDHEN and CDR2 is SYDVKM. The CDR3 is made up of 15 amino acids. The CDR3 coding sequence is TGTGCCAGCAGTTTACGTCTTAGCGGGAGTTACGAGCAGTACTTC. As protein: CASSLRLSGSYEQYF.

The chain couples TRBV28 to TRBJ2-1, with TRBD1 matching 10 bases. Germline V gives CDR1 MDHEN, CDR2 SYDVKM. CDR3 size: 17 residues. Losses at the gene ends were 4 bases for V and 3 bases for J; bases not matched to a gene: 9. DNA for the CDR3: TGTGCCAGCAGTTCCGCGCACCGGGACAGGGGCTACAATGAGCAGTTCTTC. Its translation: CASSSAHRDRGYNEQFF.

The chain has TRBV29-1 and TRBJ2-7; D remains unclear. CDR1 SQVTM and CDR2 ANQGSEA come from the germline V gene. The CDR3 is 12 residues long. Trimming left V 3 bases short and J 2 bases short, with 8 bases between. The CDR3 sequence: CSVDIPPYEQYF. In DNA form, the CDR3 reads TGCAGCGTTGATATTCCTCCCTACGAGCAGTACTTC.

Comment on this clone: A junction end diverges from the germline sequence, so it may reflect a read error. In nucleotides, the CDR3 is TGTGCCAGCAGCCCCGAAGGGTGGGGGAATATTGGGACTGAAGTTTTCTTT. This translates into CASSPEGWGNIGTEVFF. V usage is TRBV11-2 and J usage is TRBJ1-1, with a tentative D call TRBD1 (5 bases). The germline CDR1 and CDR2 sequences are SGHAT and FQNNGV. CDR3 length: 17 amino acids. Full variable domain (outside the CDR3, taken from reference TRBV11-2 and TRBJ1-1): EAGVAQSPRYKIIEKRQSVAFWCNPISGHATLYWYQQILGQGPKLLIQFQNNGVVDDSQLPKDRFSAERLKGVDSTLKIQPAKLEDSAVYLCASSPEGWGNIGTEVFFGQGTRLTVV.

The chain joins TRBV29-1 to TRBJ2-5, with TRBD2 matching 8 bases. V dropped 0 bases and J dropped 7; count of bases not matched to a gene: 7. Per germline, CDR1 SQVTM and CDR2 ANQGSEA. The CDR3 spans 14 residues. CDR3 protein: CSVEDREGVATQYF. CDR3 nucleotides: TGCAGCGTTGAAGATCGGGAGGGGGTAGCGACCCAGTACTTC.

This chain connects TRBV7-2 to TRBJ2-1, with TRBD2 matching over 10 bases. The CDR3 is made up of 15 amino acids. V shed 3 bases and J 5 bases; nucleotides not matched to a gene: 4. CDR1 and CDR2 from the germline V gene are SGHTA and FQGNSA. The CDR3 reads CASSLSSGSNNEQFF. CDR3 nucleotides: TGTGCCAGCAGCTTGTCTAGCGGGAGTAACAATGAGCAGTTCTTC.

The chain combines TRBV6-6 with TRBJ1-1, with TRBD1 as a possible D gene (5 bases). Germline CDR1 reads MNHNY; CDR2 reads SVGAGI (reference sequence). V lost 6 bases and J 1 base, leaving 18 bases between the germline ends. The length of the CDR3 is 16 residues. In nucleotides, the CDR3 is TGTGCCAGCAGGTCCGCGGGGGAACGATGGAACACTGAAGCTTTCTTT. Amino acid sequence: CASRSAGERWNTEAFF.

The CDR3: CASSTTSGRIGYNEQFF. The DNA for the CDR3 is TGCGCCAGCAGCACGACTAGCGGGAGAATAGGCTACAATGAGCAGTTCTTC. The J gene is TRBJ2-1, the V gene TRBV5-1, with TRBD2 matching 12 bases. The CDR3 sequence is 17 residues long. Germline V lookup: CDR1 SGHRS, CDR2 YFSETQ. Losses at the gene ends were 4 bases for V and 3 bases for J; bases not matched to a gene: 8.

This chain uses TRBV5-5 with TRBJ2-7; possibly TRBD1 for D (5 bases). This CDR3 is built from 13 residues. The germline V gene has CDR1 SGHKS and CDR2 YYEKEE (reference sequence). V was pared by 2 bases and J by 2 bases, with 8 bases between. The CDR3 sequence: CASSLTGTYEQYF. CDR3 coding DNA: TGTGCCAGCAGCTTAACAGGTACCTACGAGCAGTACTTC.

This rearrangement joins TRBV15 to TRBJ2-1, with 10 bases fitting TRBD2. V was pared by 5 bases and J by 7 bases, with 8 bases of the junction left unmatched. This CDR3 has 15 residues. CDR1 and CDR2 (germline): LNHNV, YYDKDF (reference sequence). The CDR3 spells CATSAASGSWNEQFF. In nucleotides, the CDR3 is TGTGCCACCAGCGCCGCTAGCGGGAGCTGGAATGAGCAGTTCTTC.

Here the CDR3 reads CSASWTATNEKLFF. The CDR3 DNA follows: TGCAGTGCTAGTTGGACAGCAACTAATGAAAAACTGTTTTTT. This chain links TRBV20-1 with TRBJ1-4; a weak D match, TRBD1 (6 bases). CDR1 DFQATT and CDR2 SNEGSKA come from the germline V gene (reference sequence). V was pared by 3 bases and J by 0 bases, with 8 bases between. The CDR3 extends over 14 amino acids.

The gene calls are TRBV7-2 and TRBJ1-1; 7 bases are shared with TRBD1. Germline assignment: CDR1 SGHTA and CDR2 FQGNSA. Trimming at V came to 1 base and at J to 6 bases, leaving 2 bases not matched to a gene. The CDR3 spans 13 residues. Written as DNA, the CDR3 is TGTGCCAGCAGCTTAGACAGGGGATCTGAAGCTTTCTTT. This translates into CASSLDRGSEAFF.

V gene TRBV29-1 combines with J gene TRBJ2-2; 8 bases agree with TRBD1. Germline V gene sequence: CDR1 SQVTM, CDR2 ANQGSEA. The V gene end was trimmed by 6 bases and the J gene end by 1 base; junction bases not matched to a gene: 4. The CDR3 totals 14 residues. The DNA of the CDR3 is TGCAGCGTCGGACAGGGAAGGAACACCGGGGAGCTGTTTTTT. Translated, it gives CSVGQGRNTGELFF.

V usage is TRBV30 and J usage is TRBJ2-1, with a possible D match to TRBD2 (5 bases). Germline V lookup: CDR1 GTSNPN, CDR2 SVGIG (reference sequence). V gave up 2 bases and J gave up 6 bases, with 14 bases separating them. The CDR3 length is 14 residues. CDR3 loop: CAWSRGLSANEQFF. In nucleotides, the CDR3 is TGTGCCTGGAGTCGCGGGCTATCTGCCAATGAGCAGTTCTTC. Full variable domain (remainder filled in from reference TRBV30 and TRBJ2-1): SQTIHQWPATLVQPVGSPLSLECTVEGTSNPNLYWYRQAAGRGLQLLFYSVGIGQISSEVPQNLSASRPQDRQFILSSKKLLLSDSGFYLCAWSRGLSANEQFFGPGTRLTVL.

The rearrangement uses TRBV29-1 and TRBJ1-1; D remains ambiguous. The CDR3 contains 11 residues. The germline V gene has CDR1 SQVTM and CDR2 ANQGSEA. Deletions cut 6 bases from V and 11 bases from J, with 16 bases between. Here the CDR3 reads CSVAANSRAFF. Written as DNA, the CDR3 is TGCAGCGTCGCCGCAAACAGCCGGGCTTTCTTT.

The chain joins TRBV2 to TRBJ1-1; TRBD1 aligns across 10 bases. CDR1 is SNHLY and CDR2 is FYNNEI in the germline V gene. This CDR3 is built from 15 residues. Trimming removed 4 bases from V and 4 bases from J; junction bases left unmatched: 6. This CDR3 reads CASSVGQGSVTEAFF. DNA for the CDR3: TGTGCCAGCAGTGTGGGACAGGGGAGTGTCACTGAAGCTTTCTTT.

CDR3 coding DNA: TGTGCCAGCTCACAACAGGGTAATGAGCAGTTCTTC. This sequence encodes CASSQQGNEQFF. This chain joins TRBV18 and TRBJ2-1, with a weak D call TRBD1 (6 bases). The V and J ends lost 4 bases and 7 bases respectively, with 8 bases between them. The CDR3 loop spans 12 amino acids. Germline values: CDR1 KGHSH, CDR2 LQKENI.

This chain links TRBV6-5 with TRBJ2-3; TRBD2 matches at 8 bases. From germline, CDR1 is MNHEY and CDR2 SVGAGI. V shed 6 bases, J shed 0 bases, and the junction held 5 bases outside the gene matches. The CDR3 totals 15 residues. CDR3 loop: CASSRSGVSTDTQYF. DNA for the CDR3: TGTGCCAGCAGCCGTAGCGGGGTAAGCACAGATACGCAGTATTTT.

The V gene is TRBV5-1, the J gene TRBJ2-5; TRBD1 agrees at 7 bases. CDR1 is SGHRS and CDR2 is YFSETQ in the germline V gene. Trimming at V came to 0 bases and at J to 6 bases, leaving 11 bases not matched to a gene. This CDR3 spans 16 amino acids. Here the CDR3 DNA reads TGCGCCAGCAGCTTGGCCCTTACGACAGGGAAGAAGACCCAGTACTTC. Translating gives CASSLALTTGKKTQYF.